Below are 21 T cell receptor beta chains sequenced from a single sample in a study of CD8+CD57+ T cells in acquired aplastic anemia. According to the study, genomic DNA was the template for TCR beta VDJ and CDR3 profiling. TCRdb ran MiXCR on the reads and lists one entry per CDR3 protein. This sample has hundreds of thousands of distinct CDR3 sequences, with 65% to 80% found just once. What was sequenced was sorted CD4+, CD8+, or CD8+CD57+ T cells (not recorded which) from PBMCs. These receptors were obtained from a human donor in good health, serving as a control.

This clonotype was observed many times. The chain employs TRBV30 and TRBJ2-7; TRBD2 matches 9 bases. With V trimmed by 3 bases and J by 2 bases, 11 bases remained unmatched. Germline V gene data show CDR1 as GTSNPN and CDR2 as SVGIG (reference sequence). The CDR3 covers 16 residues. The CDR3 bases are TGTGCCTGGAGGGTTAGCGGGGGTCCCGGAACCTACGAGCAGTACTTC. This sequence encodes CAWRVSGGPGTYEQYF.

V and J are TRBV4-3 and TRBJ1-2, with 10 bases identical to TRBD1. V lost 2 bases to trimming and J lost 7 bases; unmatched junction nucleotides: 19. This CDR3 is 19 amino acids long. CDR1 LGHNA and CDR2 YSLEER come from the germline V gene. The CDR3 bases are TGCGCCAGCAGCCAAATCCCGGACAGGGGGTTGACGCTATTCAGTGGCTACACCTTC. Protein product: CASSQIPDRGLTLFSGYTF.

The chain recombines TRBV9 with TRBJ1-1; D uncertain. This CDR3 has 15 amino acids. CDR1 is SGDLS, CDR2 YYNGEE, per germline. Trimming removed 5 bases at V and 12 bases at J, with 26 bases between. CDR3 DNA: TGTGCCAGCAGACCAACGACTGGACGCGCCGCAGATACTTTCTTT. Amino acids: CASRPTTGRAADTFF. Complete variable domain (other parts from reference TRBV9 and TRBJ1-1): DSGVTQTPKHLITATGQRVTLRCSPRSGDLSVYWYQQSLDQGLQFLIQYYNGEERAKGNILERFSAQQFPDLHSELNLSSLELGDSALYFCASRPTTGRAADTFFGQGTRLTVV.

The chain recombines TRBV7-2 with TRBJ1-1; D unclear. The germline gives CDR1 SGHTA, CDR2 FQGNSA. The CDR3 runs 15 residues. V dropped 0 bases and J dropped 13 bases, with 21 bases sitting between them. Here the CDR3 DNA reads TGTGCCAGCAGCTTAGCTGTCAAACGACTCACTCATTTTTTCTTT. Its translation is CASSLAVKRLTHFFF. Drawing the rest from reference TRBV7-2 and TRBJ1-1, the complete variable domain is GAGVSQSPSNKVTEKGKDVELRCDPISGHTALYWYRQSLGQGLEFLIYFQGNSAPDKSGLPSDRFSAERTGGSVSTLTIQRTQQEDSAVYLCASSLAVKRLTHFFFGQGTRLTVV.

The chain is built from TRBV5-1 and TRBJ2-3; the match to TRBD1 covers 7 bases. The J segment lost 6 bases and the V segment lost 2 bases, leaving 6 bases of the junction unmatched. The CDR3 extends over 14 amino acids. CDR1 is SGHRS, CDR2 YFSETQ, per germline. CDR3 sequence: CASSFGQDRDTQYF. The CDR3 DNA sequence: TGCGCCAGCAGCTTTGGACAGGACCGGGATACGCAGTATTTT.

The chain couples TRBV20-1 to TRBJ1-5, with D hard to call. V lost 8 bases and J 11 bases, leaving 22 bases between the germline ends. From germline, CDR1 is DFQATT and CDR2 SNEGSKA (reference sequence). The CDR3 contains 13 residues. The CDR3 loop reads CSPTGAVAYTQHF. In DNA form, the CDR3 reads TGCAGTCCTACGGGAGCAGTGGCCTACACCCAGCATTTT.

This clonotype was seen just once. This likely comes from a read error, as the CDR3 has no conserved phenylalanine or tryptophan at its end. The limits of the CDR3 on the DNA are not certain, so only TCRdb's listed CDR3 is given. The genes are TRBV7-2 and TRBJ1-1; the table's D gene call, TRBD1, was not cross checked with the DNA. Germline values: CDR1 SGHTA, CDR2 FQGNSA. The CDR3 spans 13 amino acids, including both terminal residues. The CDR3 is CASSLGRRGRSYE.

Only a few counts were recorded for this clonotype. J is TRBJ1-4 and V is TRBV15; maybe TRBD1 (5 bases). The CDR3 runs to 17 residues. With 3 bases removed from V and 2 bases from J, the gap between germline ends came to 16 bases. CDR1 LNHNV and CDR2 YYDKDF come from the germline V gene (reference sequence). The CDR3, as DNA: TGTGCCACCAGCAGCCGACAGACTCTAGGGACTAATGAAAAACTGTTTTTT. The encoded protein is CATSSRQTLGTNEKLFF.

The J gene is TRBJ2-7, the V gene TRBV7-2, with D possibly matching TRBD1 (5 bases). This CDR3 has 14 amino acids. Trimming took off 5 bases at V and 2 bases at J, with 13 bases between the two ends. Germline values: CDR1 SGHTA, CDR2 FQGNSA. The CDR3 coding sequence is TGTGCCAGCAGCAGACAGTATGTCGCCTACGAGCAGTACTTC. This encodes CASSRQYVAYEQYF.

Notes on this clonotype: No conserved phenylalanine or tryptophan is present at the end of the CDR3, so a read error is the likely explanation. The limits of the CDR3 on the DNA are not certain, so only TCRdb's listed CDR3 is given. The CDR3 loop is CASRYRDYSEQSQEL. This chain links TRBV2 with TRBJ1-5. Germline assignment: CDR1 SNHLY and CDR2 FYNNEI. Including both end residues, the CDR3 is 15 amino acids long.

Turning to this clonotype: At one of its ends the junction is not consistent with the germline gene, which may arise from a read error. The V gene is TRBV7-6, the J gene TRBJ2-7, with 9 bases fitting TRBD1. The CDR3 is 14 amino acids. Germline V gives CDR1 SGHVS, CDR2 FNYEAQ. CDR3 loop: CASSYGQGTSGNTF. The DNA of the CDR3 is TGTGCCAGCAGCTACGGACAGGGGACCTCTGGAAACACCTTC.

This clonotype was observed many times. The DNA for the CDR3 is TGCAGTGCTAGAGTAGGATCCTTTGGCCGGTACAATGAGCAGTTCTTC. Protein sequence: CSARVGSFGRYNEQFF. This chain links TRBV20-1 with TRBJ2-1, with D unresolved. The CDR3 is made up of 16 amino acids. Germline CDR1 DFQATT, CDR2 SNEGSKA (reference sequence). V shed 1 base and J shed 4 bases, with 17 bases lying between them.

The rearrangement links TRBV5-6 to TRBJ2-2, with 8 bases fitting TRBD1. From germline, CDR1 is SGHDT and CDR2 YYEEEE. The CDR3 spans 14 residues. With 5 bases clipped from V and 8 bases from J, the junction kept 8 bases outside the gene matches. The CDR3 sequence: CASSSRQGLGELFF. The CDR3 region has the DNA TGTGCCAGCAGTTCTCGACAGGGGTTGGGGGAGCTGTTTTTT.

This clonotype was detected many times. The V and J genes are TRBV5-6 and TRBJ2-1, with 9 bases lining up with TRBD1. CDR3 size: 15 residues. The V and J ends lost 2 bases and 8 bases, in that order; junction bases with no gene match: 8. The germline CDR1 and CDR2 sequences are SGHDT and YYEEEE. CDR3: CASSFGTGRIDEQFF. The DNA of the CDR3 is TGTGCCAGCAGCTTCGGGACAGGGAGGATCGATGAGCAGTTCTTC.

In the case of this clonotype: The junction differs from germline at one of its ends, possibly a read error. The genes are TRBV7-2 and TRBJ2-1; 8 nucleotides line up with TRBD2. The V gene's germline CDR1 is SGHTA and CDR2 FQGNSA. This CDR3 comprises 13 residues. CDR3 nucleotides: TGTGCCAGCAGCGTGTCGGGACTAGTCGACGAGCACTTC. Amino acid sequence: CASSVSGLVDEHF. The entire variable domain, with the rest obtained from reference TRBV7-2 and TRBJ2-1, is as follows: GAGVSQSPSNKVTEKGKDVELRCDPISGHTALYWYRQSLGQGLEFLIYFQGNSAPDKSGLPSDRFSAERTGGSVSTLTIQRTQQEDSAVYLCASSVSGLVDEHFGPGTRLTVL.

The V gene is TRBV7-2, the J gene TRBJ1-2; 9 bases fit TRBD1. V trimming: 6 bases; J trimming: 4 bases; junction bases outside the gene matches: 6. The CDR3 contains 14 residues. Germline V gene lookup returns CDR1 SGHTA and CDR2 FQGNSA. The CDR3 protein is CASRSGQGSYGYTF. The CDR3 DNA sequence: TGTGCCAGCAGATCCGGACAGGGGAGCTATGGCTACACCTTC.

This rearrangement joins TRBV20-1 to TRBJ1-4; D not certain. V was trimmed by 4 bases and J by 9 bases, leaving 18 bases between them. This CDR3 comprises 14 residues. Germline V gene sequence: CDR1 DFQATT, CDR2 SNEGSKA (reference sequence). The CDR3 spells CSATGFHGAQKLFF. In nucleotides, the CDR3 is TGCAGTGCTACTGGGTTCCATGGAGCTCAAAAACTGTTTTTT.

This clonotype was seen ten or more times. This chain links TRBV6-4 with TRBJ2-1; 12 bases are a match to TRBD2. The CDR3 totals 14 residues. J gave up 6 bases and V 5 bases, and 2 bases lay outside the gene matches. In germline, CDR1 is MRHNA, CDR2 SNTAGT. The CDR3 DNA reads as TGTGCCAGCAGTACTAGCGGGGGGACCAATGAGCAGTTCTTC. Its translation: CASSTSGGTNEQFF.

This clonotype was counted only a few times. The rearrangement links TRBV24-1 to TRBJ2-7; TRBD1 matches at 7 bases. The CDR3 length is 15 residues. The junction had 3 bases not matched to a gene; V was cut back by 2 bases and J by 0 bases. Germline V CDR1 and CDR2: KGHDR, SFDVKD. The CDR3 reads CATSDSGGNSYEQYF. DNA for the CDR3: TGTGCCACCAGTGATTCAGGGGGAAACTCCTACGAGCAGTACTTC.

The chain links TRBV30 to TRBJ2-5, with D perhaps matching TRBD1 or TRBD2 (5 bases each). V was trimmed by 0 bases and J by 4 bases, leaving 12 bases between them. This CDR3 is built from 14 residues. The germline CDR1 and CDR2 sequences are GTSNPN and SVGIG (reference sequence). The CDR3 loop reads CAWSVLGTGETQYF. Written as DNA, the CDR3 is TGTGCCTGGAGTGTATTGGGGACCGGAGAGACCCAGTACTTC.

Many counts were recorded for this clonotype. The gene calls are TRBV12-5 and TRBJ2-7; a weak D match, TRBD1 (6 bases). The CDR3 is 13 residues long. Per germline, CDR1 LGHNT and CDR2 FRNRAP. The V end lost 0 bases, the J end lost 3 bases, and 6 bases lay between the germline ends. CDR3 DNA sequence: TGTGCTAGTGGTTTGGTAGGGGGCTACGAGCAGTACTTC. It encodes CASGLVGGYEQYF.